This T cell receptor beta chain was identified during a study of radiotherapy plus CTLA-4 blockade in lung cancer. Study-wide points: Reports state that early shifts in blood T cell clones, with interferon-beta, best predicted response. Once radiotherapy plus ipilimumab had been given, TCR clones derived from tumor expanded in blood.

The CDR3 is 18 amino acids. CDR1 and CDR2 from the germline V gene are LNHDA and SQIVND (reference sequence). V lost 3 bases, J lost 0 bases, and 11 bases stayed unmatched. Profiling relied on immunoSEQ multiplex PCR, and the TCRdb table lists in-frame clones only, not all of them. The sample lists about 88,000 clones, more than 70% occurring once. Regarding this clone: What it recognizes is unknown. Other DNA sequences from this sample encode an identical CDR3 as well.

The study gave focal radiation plus ipilimumab CTLA-4 blockade to patients with chemo-refractory metastatic non-small-cell lung cancer. The clonotype comes from a human donor with non-small cell lung cancer that progressed on radiotherapy plus ipilimumab. The gene calls are TRBV19 and TRBJ1-5; the match to TRBD1 covers 7 bases. The sample in question was peripheral blood, obtained from a patient treated with radiotherapy plus ipilimumab. CDR3 residues: CASSMLTGSTYSNQPQHF. For the CDR3, the DNA is TGTGCCAGTAGTATGTTGACAGGGTCGACTTATAGCAATCAGCCCCAGCATTTT.